This T cell receptor beta chain originates from a study of CD8+CD57+ T cells in acquired aplastic anemia. Study overall: The mean DNA yield obtained from sorted CD4+ and CD8+ cells came to 3 to 3.5 ug.

Investigators profiled TCR beta VDJ and CDR3 from genomic DNA template. TCRdb reprocessed the reads with MiXCR, giving one entry per CDR3 protein. Of about 160,000 distinct CDR3 sequences listed, about 50% were seen once; the top ten hold around a third. About this clonotype: Antigen specificity is unknown.

Germline V gene sequence: CDR1 SNHLY, CDR2 FYNNEI. This CDR3 contains 16 residues. Trimming at V came to 4 bases and at J to 5 bases, leaving 7 bases not matched to a gene. Broader study findings: Patients had twenty-nine CD8+ CDR3 sequences in common with controls (the shared set). Statistical testing detected no significant gap in CD8+ Simpson's diversity between patients and controls.

Patients sequenced had flow cytometry evidence of CD8+CD57+ cell expansion. None of the patients had been given any therapy when their blood was sampled. The origin of this receptor is a human donor with aplastic anemia. This chain joins TRBV2 and TRBJ2-1; 11 nucleotides agree with TRBD2. The specimen was sorted CD4+, CD8+, or CD8+CD57+ T cells (not recorded which) from PBMCs. The CDR3 protein is CASSVETSGENNEQFF. The CDR3 DNA reads TGTGCCAGCAGTGTCGAGACTAGCGGGGAGAACAATGAGCAGTTCTTC.